This record covers a single TCR beta chain. This record belongs to a study of control samples from healthy donors and cancer patients. Generated by immunoSEQ multiplex PCR, the TCRdb table keeps only in-frame clones and is missing some. The sample holds over 85,000 clones, roughly 93% seen once. Germline V gives CDR1 SGHNT, CDR2 YYREEE (reference sequence). The V and J ends lost 0 bases and 3 bases respectively, with 6 bases between them. The CDR3 extends over 13 amino acids. The rearrangement joins TRBV5-4 to TRBJ1-2; tentatively, D is TRBD1 (6 bases). Material for sequencing was blood. The receptor comes from a woman aged 25 to 39 in good health. CDR3 in DNA: TGTGCCAGCAGCTTGGAGGGGGACTATGGCTACACCTTC. Translating it yields CASSLEGDYGYTF.